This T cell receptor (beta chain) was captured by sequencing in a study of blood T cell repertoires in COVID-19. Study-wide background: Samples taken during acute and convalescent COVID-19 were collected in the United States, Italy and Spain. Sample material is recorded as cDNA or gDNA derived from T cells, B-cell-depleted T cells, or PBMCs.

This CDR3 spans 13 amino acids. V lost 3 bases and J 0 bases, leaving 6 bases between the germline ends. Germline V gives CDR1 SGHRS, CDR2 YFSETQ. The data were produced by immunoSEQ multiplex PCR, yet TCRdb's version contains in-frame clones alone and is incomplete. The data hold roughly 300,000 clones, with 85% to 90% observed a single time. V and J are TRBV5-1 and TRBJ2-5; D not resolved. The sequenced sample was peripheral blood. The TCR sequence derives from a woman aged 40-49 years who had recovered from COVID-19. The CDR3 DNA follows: TGCGCCAGCAGCTCCCTTGACCAAGAGACCCAGTACTTC. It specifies CASSSLDQETQYF.